This T cell receptor beta chain was identified in a study of glioma-infiltrating T cells. This clonotype was seen a few times. The antigen remains undetermined. Broader study findings: Non-neoplastic patients had below-expected tissue-blood divergence, while all gliomas exceeded expectation.

TCR alpha and beta CDR3 regions were amplified from RNA using iRepertoire nested multiplex PCR. Input was roughly 100-450 ng of tissue mRNA or PBMC total RNA. TCRdb called the multiplex PCR reads again in MiXCR, with one record for every CDR3 protein. The sample has around 190,000 distinct CDR3 sequences; around 40% are singletons. The sequenced sample was glioma tissue, nonneoplastic brain tissue, or PBMCs (not recorded which). The receptor was derived from a human donor with low-grade glioma or glioblastoma, undergoing nonglioma brain surgery, or in good health (not recorded which).

The CDR3 here is CASSQEWGGTEAFF. CDR3 in DNA: TGCGCCAGCAGCCAAGAATGGGGAGGCACTGAAGCTTTCTTT. This rearrangement joins TRBV4-1 to TRBJ1-1; D is unresolved. Trimming stripped 0 bases from V and 4 bases from J, with 9 bases between. In germline, CDR1 is MGHRA, CDR2 YSYEKL. The CDR3 extends over 14 amino acids.